This TCR beta chain was identified during a study of T cell responses to AZD1222 COVID-19 vaccine (dated by TCRdb to the early 2020s). Describing the broader study: Because spike-specific TCR depth and breadth did not differ between the two schedules, AZD1222 recipients who got a second dose at roughly 4 weeks were pooled with those who got a second dose at roughly 12 weeks. TCR sequencing was performed for roughly 240 trial participants, of whom roughly 200 were given two doses of AZD1222 and some 26 were given two doses of MenACWY control vaccine. Trial participants were enrolled by age into subgroups of 18-55, 56-69 and 70-plus years, and approximately 150, 30 and 60 TCR-sequenced participants, respectively, were included in these subgroups. General conclusions and limits of the study: Participants were mostly white British, with more females than males. The authors suggested clonal diversity may have been underestimated. The whole spike protein was spanned by vaccine-associated CD4 TCRs, and dominant responses were seen in regions 160-218 and 743-854. Because no day 14 peak-response samples were available, the repertoires could be characterized only after the peak T cell response. In the small 56-69-year group, the increase in depth fell short of significance, most likely because of low power. Conclusions about previously exposed vaccinees are limited, since just five to seven AZD1222 recipients were seropositive for SARS-CoV-2 at baseline. Reportedly, almost half of the unique spike-specific TCRs recognized epitopes lying outside the regions that are mutated in the B.1.351 and B.1.1.7 variants. After two AZD1222 doses, both the breadth and the depth of spike-specific TCRs were significantly higher than at day 0 and than in MenACWY recipients.

This sample's time point label indicates: baseline before first vaccination. The vaccinee samples were drawn from two UK trials, COV001 and COV002, one of which was a single-blind randomized controlled phase 2/3 trial testing AZD1222 (ChAdOx1 nCoV-19) in healthy adults. For TCRbeta chain sequencing, PBMC samples were collected from trial participants at day 0 and at day 28 after the second dose. V is shortened by 3 bases, J by 4 bases, and the region joining them spans 15 bases. The CDR3 runs 15 amino acids, cysteine and phenylalanine included. Only the CDR3 part of the read is kept: 45 bases, read in frame from the first base. The germline V gene specifies KGHDR as CDR1 and SFDVKD as CDR2. The CDR3 regions of human TCRbeta chains were subjected to immunosequencing. The original pipeline was this. Repertoire TCRs were checked for matches against a reference library of SARS-CoV-2-specific TCRs that had been generated using the MIRA antigen-specificity platform. Breadth meant the fraction of unique TCRs that were SARS-CoV-2-associated, whereas depth meant the fraction of total T cells that were SARS-CoV-2-associated. Each spike-specific TCR was assigned to its reactive spike region and to a CD4 or CD8 class using the MIRA data. Log10-transformed breadth and depth values were compared by one-way ANOVA with Sidak's multiple comparisons tests. TCRdb took this table from immuneACCESS and kept in-frame rearrangements with V and J called. Such tables lack part of the clones; where checked against another copy, unresolved V genes explain under half of the gap, and the rest is unexplained. V and J calls and clone size are given by that table; D and trimming were obtained from the DNA. This sample is represented by some 120,000 clones; 85% to 95% of them were singletons. The ten largest account for about 3% of the sample.

Notes on this clone: The antigen it recognizes is unknown. Base qualities are not provided; no much larger clone lies one nucleotide away.

Source: peripheral blood, taken on day 0 of AZD1222 vaccination. This chain is built from TRBV24-1 and TRBJ2-7; the D gene is possibly TRBD1, with 5 bases matching. The sequence was obtained from an adult in good health. The CDR3 protein is CATSDPTTASYEQYF. The nucleotide sequence reads TGTGCCACCAGTGATCCAACGACAGCATCATACGAGCAGTACTTC.